The following is a T cell receptor beta chain sequence with its context. Its binding antigen is unknown. One base away there is no much larger clone; base qualities are not given. This specimen comes from a study of blood T cell repertoires in COVID-19 (TCRdb year 2020). Regarding the complete study: Samples from collaborators originated in the United States, Italy and Spain and spanned both the acute and convalescent phases of COVID-19. The prospective study material was composed of cDNA or gDNA derived from T cells, B-cell-depleted T cells, or PBMCs. Subjects who had been exposed to COVID-19, were actively infected with it, or had recovered from it provided the deeply sampled blood TCRbeta repertoires that made up the dataset. The repertoires were released in a freely available public database meant as a resource for research on the immune response to SARS-CoV-2. Samples were obtained from the ongoing ImmuneRACE study (first 160 participants) and from 1,254 subjects provided by 6 global collaborators. Sample metadata almost always included a de-identified subject ID, COVID-19 status, age in years and sex. Where HLA class I and class II types were available, the types were taken from metadata supplied by the sample provider, not from assay-based typing.

Collaborating institutions collected whole blood in K2EDTA tubes following their own protocols. For TCRbeta analysis, collaborators shipped samples in one of three forms: frozen whole blood, isolated PBMCs, or DNA extracted from either of those sample types. TCRbeta CDR3 regions were amplified from genomic DNA using the immunoSEQ Assay, a bias-controlled multiplex PCR. In the authors' own workflow: Nucleated cell counts per sample were estimated from amplification of reference gene primers within the assay. Sequence reads were collapsed and filtered to measure the absolute abundance of every unique TCRbeta CDR3 rearrangement. For each sample, productive Simpson clonality was calculated as the square root of Simpson's diversity index over productive rearrangements. TCRdb re-hosts the immuneACCESS table, in-frame sequences only. Its copies lack some clones; in the studies checked, an unresolved V gene accounts for under half of them, and the cause for the rest is not known. That table supplies the V and J calls and clone size; D and trimming were determined from the DNA. For this sample there are under 350,000 clones; around 89% appear just once. The ten largest clones add up to about 4.6% of the sample.

Overall study outcomes, separate from this receptor: How much clinical and demographic metadata was included differed by source and by participant, and the metadata was provided uncurated.

Sequences were obtained from peripheral blood. This clonotype was sampled from a man aged 35-49 years with acute or convalescent COVID-19.

The DNA sequence reads TGTGCCAGCAGCCCACAGGGTCAGTGGCATGACGAGCAGTACTTC. Its coded protein is CASSPQGQWHDEQYF. The chain employs TRBV11-2 and TRBJ2-7; TRBD1 could be the D gene, as 6 bases match. The CDR3 spans 15 residues, from the cysteine through the phenylalanine. The CDR3 DNA has 45 bases and is translated from base 1. CDR1 is given as SGHAT and CDR2 as FQNNGV, both from the germline V gene. Deletion took 5 bases off V and 5 bases off J, with a span of 19 bases between the germline ends.